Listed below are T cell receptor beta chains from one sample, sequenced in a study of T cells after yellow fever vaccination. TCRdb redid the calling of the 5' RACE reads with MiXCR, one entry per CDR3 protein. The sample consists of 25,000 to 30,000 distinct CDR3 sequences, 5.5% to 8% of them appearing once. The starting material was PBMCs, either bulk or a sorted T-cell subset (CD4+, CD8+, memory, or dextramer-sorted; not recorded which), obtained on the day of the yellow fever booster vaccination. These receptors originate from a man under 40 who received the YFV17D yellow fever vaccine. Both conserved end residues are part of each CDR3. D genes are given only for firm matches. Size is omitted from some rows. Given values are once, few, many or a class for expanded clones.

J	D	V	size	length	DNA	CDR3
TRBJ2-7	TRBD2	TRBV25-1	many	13	TGTGCCACTAGGAGTAGCGGGAGCTACGAGCAGTACTTC	CATRSSGSYEQYF
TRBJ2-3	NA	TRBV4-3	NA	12	TGCGCCAGCAGCCAAGAGAGGGATACGCAGTATTTT	CASSQERDTQYF
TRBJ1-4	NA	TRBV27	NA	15	TGTGCCAGCAGTCCGGGGACAACCTCTAATGAAAAACTGTTTTTT	CASSPGTTSNEKLFF
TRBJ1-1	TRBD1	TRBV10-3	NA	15	TGTGCCATCAGTGTGAAGGGACAGGGAGATACTGAAGCTTTCTTT	CAISVKGQGDTEAFF
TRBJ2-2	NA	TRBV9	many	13	TGTGCCAGCAGCGTAGAAAGCGCCGGGGAGCTGTTTTTT	CASSVESAGELFF
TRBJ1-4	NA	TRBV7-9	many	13	TGTGCCAGCATCTTGGTCGGGGGAGAAAAACTGTTTTTT	CASILVGGEKLFF
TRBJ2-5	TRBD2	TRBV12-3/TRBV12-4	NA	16	TGTGCCAGCAGTCCCCCTAGCGGGAGCTCCGGGGTGACCCAGTACTTC	CASSPPSGSSGVTQYF
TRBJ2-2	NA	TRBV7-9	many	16	TGTGCCAGCAGCCCACGGGCGACAGGAAATTCCGGGGAGCTGTTTTTT	CASSPRATGNSGELFF
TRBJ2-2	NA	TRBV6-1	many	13	TGTGCCAGCAGGAACAGGTGGCCCGGGGAGCTGTTTTTT	CASRNRWPGELFF
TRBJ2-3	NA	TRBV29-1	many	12	TGCAGCGTTGAAACGGCCACAGATACGCAGTATTTT	CSVETATDTQYF
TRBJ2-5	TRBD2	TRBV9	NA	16	TGTGCCAGCAGCGCAATGCTTGGGAGGGCCGCAGAGACCCAGTACTTC	CASSAMLGRAAETQYF
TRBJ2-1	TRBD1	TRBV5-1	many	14	TGCGCCAGTATCCGGGACAGCTCCTACAATGAGCAGTTCTTC	CASIRDSSYNEQFF
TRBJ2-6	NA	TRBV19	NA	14	TGTGCCAGTAGTATCGCGGCTGGGGCCAACGTCCTGACTTTC	CASSIAAGANVLTF
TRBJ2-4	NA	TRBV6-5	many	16	TGTGCCAGCAGTTACTCGATCGAGGGACCCAAAAACATTCAGTACTTC	CASSYSIEGPKNIQYF